Shown below are 19 T cell receptor beta chains from a single sample sequenced in a study of neoadjuvant anti-PD-1 for oral cavity cancer. Assay: immunoSEQ multiplex PCR; the TCRdb copy retains only in-frame clones and omits some. Here the sample spans approximately 8,800 clones, 64% being singletons. Noted time point: after neoadjuvant nivolumab, at surgical resection. Source: PBMCs, taken after nivolumab (anti-PD-1) treatment. The source of these receptors is a person aged 35-79 years with oral cavity squamous cell carcinoma.

This chain links TRBV2 with TRBJ2-7, with D possibly called TRBD1 or TRBD2 (6 bases each). The V and J ends lost 6 bases and 5 bases respectively, with 14 bases between them. The CDR3 extends over 13 amino acids. The germline V gene encodes CDR1 SNHLY and CDR2 FYNNEI. Here the CDR3 DNA reads TGTGCCAGCAGGCGGGACATAAAAAACGAGCAGTACTTC. This gives the protein CASRRDIKNEQYF.

This clone turned up a few times. The gene calls are TRBV28 and TRBJ1-3; D remains ambiguous. V lost 3 bases, J lost 0 bases, and 6 bases lay in between. The CDR3 spans 14 residues. Germline loops: CDR1 MDHEN, CDR2 SYDVKM. DNA for the CDR3: TGTGCCAGCAGTTTCCAGAGCTCTGGAAACACCATATATTTT. Translating gives CASSFQSSGNTIYF.

The gene calls are TRBV7-3 and TRBJ1-5; no reliable D call. Germline-derived CDR1 and CDR2 are SGHTA and FQGTGA. The V end was cut by 5 bases, the J end by 3 bases, with 8 bases between. CDR3 length: 13 residues. CDR3 loop: CASSPGANQPQHF. The CDR3 DNA sequence: TGTGCCAGCAGCCCCGGTGCCAATCAGCCCCAGCATTTT.

This clone was seen only a few times. V usage is TRBV7-2 and J usage is TRBJ1-5; no reliable D call. Per the germline V gene, CDR1 is SGHTA and CDR2 is FQGNSA. V lost 1 base and J 7 bases, leaving 11 bases between the germline ends. CDR3 length: 14 amino acids. The CDR3 nucleotides are TGTGCCAGCAGCTTAGGACCCATGGGGCAGCCCCAGCATTTT. Its translation is CASSLGPMGQPQHF.

The rearrangement uses TRBV11-2 and TRBJ2-1, with 7 bases fitting TRBD1. With 0 bases clipped from V and 8 bases from J, the junction kept 7 bases outside the gene matches. The CDR3 totals 15 residues. Germline V gives CDR1 SGHAT, CDR2 FQNNGV. The chain's CDR3 is CASSLDAQGVDEQFF. The CDR3 nucleotides read TGTGCCAGCAGCTTAGATGCCCAGGGGGTTGATGAGCAGTTCTTC.

The chain links TRBV2 to TRBJ1-5, with 9 bases aligning to TRBD1. V lost 6 bases, J lost 0 bases, and 9 bases stayed unmatched. The CDR3 consists of 17 residues. CDR1 SNHLY and CDR2 FYNNEI come from the germline V gene. CDR3 amino acids: CASRLYRDRDSNQPQHF. The CDR3 region has the DNA TGTGCCAGCAGACTTTACCGGGACAGGGATAGCAATCAGCCCCAGCATTTT. The variable domain in full, completed from reference TRBV2 and TRBJ1-5, reads EPEVTQTPSHQVTQMGQEVILRCVPISNHLYFYWYRQILGQKVEFLVSFYNNEISEKSEIFDDQFSVERPDGSNFTLKIRSTKLEDSAMYFCASRLYRDRDSNQPQHFGDGTRLSIL.

The chain joins TRBV7-3 to TRBJ2-1; D unclear. The CDR3 is 13 amino acids. V lost 1 base and J 9 bases, leaving 10 bases between the germline ends. Per the germline V gene, CDR1 is SGHTA and CDR2 is FQGTGA. CDR3 in amino acids: CASSLIPQGEQFF. Written as DNA, the CDR3 is TGTGCCAGCAGCTTAATCCCCCAAGGTGAGCAGTTCTTC. Supplemented by reference TRBV7-3 and TRBJ2-1, the full variable domain reads GAGVSQTPSNKVTEKGKYVELRCDPISGHTALYWYRQSLGQGPEFLIYFQGTGAADDSGLPNDRFFAVRPEGSVSTLKIQRTERGDSAVYLCASSLIPQGEQFFGPGTRLTVL.

The genes are TRBV2 and TRBJ2-7; the D gene is possibly TRBD1 (5 bases). Trimming pared 2 bases from V and 3 bases from J, leaving 17 bases between. Germline V gene sequence: CDR1 SNHLY, CDR2 FYNNEI. The CDR3 extends over 16 amino acids. Here the CDR3 reads CASSEPGPMGLYEQYF. CDR3 coding DNA: TGTGCCAGCAGTGAACCAGGTCCAATGGGGCTCTACGAGCAGTACTTC.

This clone was recorded once. The chain employs TRBV28 and TRBJ1-2; D unclear. This CDR3 region has 14 residues. Germline V CDR1 and CDR2: MDHEN, SYDVKM. V was trimmed by 3 bases and J by 4 bases, leaving 12 bases between them. The CDR3 nucleotides are TGTGCCAGCAGTTTTAGGGTTTCTCTCTATGGCTACACCTTC. Amino acid sequence: CASSFRVSLYGYTF.

The rearrangement links TRBV29-1 to TRBJ2-5; D is unresolved. The CDR3 runs to 12 residues. Germline V lookup: CDR1 SQVTM, CDR2 ANQGSEA. The V gene lost 6 bases and the J gene lost 4 bases, with 12 bases spanning the gap. For the CDR3, the DNA is TGCAGCGTAGATCTCGCAGGAGAGACCCAGTACTTC. Amino acid sequence: CSVDLAGETQYF.

The chain links TRBV27 to TRBJ1-5, with 7 bases identical to TRBD1. Germline CDR1 and CDR2: MNHEY and SMNVEV (reference sequence). This CDR3 has 15 amino acids. V shed 5 bases and J 2 bases; nucleotides not matched to a gene: 6. CDR3 nucleotides: TGTGCCAGCAGTATAGGGGGCTTAGGCAATCAGCCCCAGCATTTT. It translates to CASSIGGLGNQPQHF.

V is TRBV2 and J is TRBJ1-2; 7 bases match TRBD1. The CDR3 has 12 amino acids. CDR1 is SNHLY, CDR2 FYNNEI, per germline. V shed 9 bases, J shed 8 bases, and the junction held 9 bases outside the gene matches. The CDR3 DNA is TGTGCCAGTGGGCGGGACAGTGACGGCTACACCTTC. It specifies CASGRDSDGYTF.

The J gene is TRBJ2-7, the V gene TRBV6-6; TRBD1 might be the D (6 bases). Per germline, CDR1 MNHNY and CDR2 SVGAGI (reference sequence). The CDR3 sequence is 14 residues long. V gave up 4 bases and J gave up 4 bases, with 14 bases separating them. Here the CDR3 DNA reads TGTGCCAGCAGTTTGGACAGTTCCTTTTACGAGCAGTACTTC. Encoded protein: CASSLDSSFYEQYF.

The chain carries TRBV27 and TRBJ1-4, with a possible D match to TRBD1 (5 bases). The CDR3 is 13 amino acids. Trimming shortened V by 8 bases and J by 8 bases, and 15 bases separated the two germline ends. CDR1 and CDR2 from the germline V gene are MNHEY and SMNVEV (reference sequence). In DNA form, the CDR3 reads TGTGCCAGCCGGGGGAGGGATGCCGAAAAACTGTTTTTT. Protein product: CASRGRDAEKLFF. Drawing the rest from reference TRBV27 and TRBJ1-4, the complete variable domain is EAQVTQNPRYLITVTGKKLTVTCSQNMNHEYMSWYRQDPGLGLRQIYYSMNVEVTDKGDVPEGYKVSRKEKRNFPLILESPSPNQTSLYFCASRGRDAEKLFFGSGTQLSVL.

This clone was seen a handful of times. This chain uses TRBV5-5 with TRBJ1-6; TRBD1 agrees at 9 bases. Germline-derived CDR1 and CDR2 are SGHKS and YYEKEE (reference sequence). J gave up 7 bases and V 4 bases, and 6 bases lay outside the gene matches. CDR3 length: 15 amino acids. The CDR3 spells CASSGGTGRNSPLHF. The CDR3 bases are TGTGCCAGCAGCGGTGGGACAGGGAGAAATTCACCCCTCCACTTT.

The chain joins TRBV19 to TRBJ2-2; D is unclear. V lost 7 bases and J lost 4, with 16 bases in between. This CDR3 has 15 residues. Germline values: CDR1 LNHDA, CDR2 SQIVND (reference sequence). The CDR3 sequence is CASTIGSGTTGELFF. CDR3 sequence (DNA): TGTGCCAGTACCATTGGTTCAGGAACCACCGGGGAGCTGTTTTTT.

In regard to this clone: A read error may account for a junction end that differs from germline. V is TRBV6-1 and J is TRBJ1-1, with a tentative D call TRBD1 (5 bases). CDR3 length: 13 amino acids. Germline loops: CDR1 MNHNS, CDR2 SASEGT. The CDR3 sequence is CAGREVLNTEAFF. The CDR3 coding sequence is TGTGCCGGCAGGGAAGTTCTGAACACTGAAGCTTTCTTT.

The genes are TRBV18 and TRBJ1-5; D call uncertain. The CDR3 loop spans 12 amino acids. Between the trimmed V and J ends, which lost 3 bases and 1 base, there was a span of 1 base. CDR1 and CDR2 (germline): KGHSH, LQKENI. CDR3 region: CASSPSNQPQHF. Written as DNA, the CDR3 is TGTGCCAGCTCACCCAGCAATCAGCCCCAGCATTTT.

This clone was seen more than once but under ten times. The chain recombines TRBV9 with TRBJ2-2; D is possibly TRBD1 or TRBD2 (5 bases each). Germline assignment: CDR1 SGDLS and CDR2 YYNGEE. The CDR3 is 14 residues long. The V end was cut by 5 bases, the J end by 3 bases, with 11 bases between. The CDR3 region is CASRYGTHTGELFF. The CDR3 DNA follows: TGTGCCAGCAGGTACGGGACCCACACCGGGGAGCTGTTTTTT. Filled out from reference TRBV9 and TRBJ2-2, the complete variable domain reads DSGVTQTPKHLITATGQRVTLRCSPRSGDLSVYWYQQSLDQGLQFLIQYYNGEERAKGNILERFSAQQFPDLHSELNLSSLELGDSALYFCASRYGTHTGELFFGEGSRLTVL.